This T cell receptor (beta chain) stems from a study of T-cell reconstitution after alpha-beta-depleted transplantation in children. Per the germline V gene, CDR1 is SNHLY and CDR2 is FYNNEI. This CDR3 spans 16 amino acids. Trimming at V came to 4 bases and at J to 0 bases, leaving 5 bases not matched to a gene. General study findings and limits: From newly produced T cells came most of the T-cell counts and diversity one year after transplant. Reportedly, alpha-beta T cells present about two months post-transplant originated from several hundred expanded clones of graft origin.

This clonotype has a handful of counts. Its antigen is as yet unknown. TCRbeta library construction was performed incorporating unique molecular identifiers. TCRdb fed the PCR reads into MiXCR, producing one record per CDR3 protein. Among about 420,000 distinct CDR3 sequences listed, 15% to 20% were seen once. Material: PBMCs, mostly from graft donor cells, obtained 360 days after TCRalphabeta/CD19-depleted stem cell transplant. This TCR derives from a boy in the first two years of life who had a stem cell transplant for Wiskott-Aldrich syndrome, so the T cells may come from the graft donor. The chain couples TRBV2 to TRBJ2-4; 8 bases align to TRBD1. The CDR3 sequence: CASSGDRRKAKNIQYF. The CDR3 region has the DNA TGTGCCAGCAGTGGGGACAGGAGGAAAGCCAAAAACATTCAGTACTTC.